This T cell receptor beta chain appears in the sequencing data of a study of T cells in Graves' hyperthyroidism and ophthalmopathy. The CDR3 is 16 amino acids. The junction had 14 bases not matched to a gene; V was cut back by 11 bases and J by 3 bases. Germline CDR1 is SEHNR and CDR2 is FQNEAQ (reference sequence). This clonotype was counted many times. Enrolled ophthalmopathy patients presented with a Clinical Activity Score of at least 3, a NOSPECS grade of at least 4, and disease duration under 3 months. RNA transcripts served as the template for amplifying TCR beta CDR3 regions. When the TCR CDR3 underwent first-round RT-PCR, the HTBI primer set was used. TCRdb re-analysed the multiplex PCR reads in MiXCR, keeping a single row per CDR3 protein. The sample lists 200,000 to 250,000 distinct CDR3 sequences; roughly 22% were seen once.

The rearrangement uses TRBV7-9 and TRBJ2-5; TRBD2 agrees at 11 bases. The receptor's source is a woman aged 40 to 55 with Graves' ophthalmopathy. Material for sequencing was blood. CDR3 nucleotide sequence: TGTGCCGGACAACCAACGGGACTAGCGGAGAAAGAGACCCAGTACTTC. Its protein is CAGQPTGLAEKETQYF.